This T cell receptor (beta chain) stems from a study of glioma-infiltrating T cells. Study-wide points: Non-neoplastic patients had below-expected tissue-blood divergence, while all gliomas exceeded expectation.

The CDR3 runs to 14 residues. CDR1 SGHRS and CDR2 YFSETQ come from the germline V gene. Trimming removed 4 bases at V and 4 bases at J, with 13 bases between. Using RNA template, CDR3s of TCR alpha and beta were amplified with iRepertoire arm-PCR. In TCRdb, the multiplex PCR reads were re-called with MiXCR into one record per CDR3 protein. In the table there are some 40,000 distinct CDR3 sequences, around 20% of which are singletons. This clonotype was seen at least ten times. Its antigen is not known. This TCR came from a human donor with low-grade glioma or glioblastoma, undergoing nonglioma brain surgery, or in good health (not recorded which). Sequencing was performed on glioma tissue, nonneoplastic brain tissue, or PBMCs (not recorded which). The chain recombines TRBV5-1 with TRBJ2-3; TRBD2 might be the D (5 bases). In nucleotides, the CDR3 is TGCGCCAGCAGCCCCCCTGTGAGGGCAGATACGCAGTATTTT. It yields the protein CASSPPVRADTQYF.